This T cell receptor (beta chain) was obtained from a study of shared clonotypes between healthy human individuals. Points from the study as a whole: Despite large depth, sorted-subset datasets appeared incompletely sequenced.

TCRdb's table, derived via immunoSEQ multiplex PCR, lists solely in-frame clones and lacks some. The profile shows more than 2 million clones, about 95% of them singletons. A remark on this clone: As yet, its antigen is unknown.

In the naive CD8 group, cells lacked CD45RO and were positively selected for CCR7, so terminally differentiated effector memory CD45RA+ cells were left out. The V gene lost 5 bases and the J gene lost 6 bases, with 11 bases spanning the gap. CDR3 size: 12 residues. The germline gives CDR1 GTSNPN, CDR2 SVGIG (reference sequence). This chain joins TRBV30 and TRBJ2-1; D remains unclear. Sequenced material: naive CD8+ T cells sorted from blood. This TCR was sampled from a man between 18 and 35 years old in good health. DNA of the CDR3: TGTGCCTGGTGCGCTAGAGGCAATGAGCAGTTCTTC. Amino acid sequence: CAWCARGNEQFF.